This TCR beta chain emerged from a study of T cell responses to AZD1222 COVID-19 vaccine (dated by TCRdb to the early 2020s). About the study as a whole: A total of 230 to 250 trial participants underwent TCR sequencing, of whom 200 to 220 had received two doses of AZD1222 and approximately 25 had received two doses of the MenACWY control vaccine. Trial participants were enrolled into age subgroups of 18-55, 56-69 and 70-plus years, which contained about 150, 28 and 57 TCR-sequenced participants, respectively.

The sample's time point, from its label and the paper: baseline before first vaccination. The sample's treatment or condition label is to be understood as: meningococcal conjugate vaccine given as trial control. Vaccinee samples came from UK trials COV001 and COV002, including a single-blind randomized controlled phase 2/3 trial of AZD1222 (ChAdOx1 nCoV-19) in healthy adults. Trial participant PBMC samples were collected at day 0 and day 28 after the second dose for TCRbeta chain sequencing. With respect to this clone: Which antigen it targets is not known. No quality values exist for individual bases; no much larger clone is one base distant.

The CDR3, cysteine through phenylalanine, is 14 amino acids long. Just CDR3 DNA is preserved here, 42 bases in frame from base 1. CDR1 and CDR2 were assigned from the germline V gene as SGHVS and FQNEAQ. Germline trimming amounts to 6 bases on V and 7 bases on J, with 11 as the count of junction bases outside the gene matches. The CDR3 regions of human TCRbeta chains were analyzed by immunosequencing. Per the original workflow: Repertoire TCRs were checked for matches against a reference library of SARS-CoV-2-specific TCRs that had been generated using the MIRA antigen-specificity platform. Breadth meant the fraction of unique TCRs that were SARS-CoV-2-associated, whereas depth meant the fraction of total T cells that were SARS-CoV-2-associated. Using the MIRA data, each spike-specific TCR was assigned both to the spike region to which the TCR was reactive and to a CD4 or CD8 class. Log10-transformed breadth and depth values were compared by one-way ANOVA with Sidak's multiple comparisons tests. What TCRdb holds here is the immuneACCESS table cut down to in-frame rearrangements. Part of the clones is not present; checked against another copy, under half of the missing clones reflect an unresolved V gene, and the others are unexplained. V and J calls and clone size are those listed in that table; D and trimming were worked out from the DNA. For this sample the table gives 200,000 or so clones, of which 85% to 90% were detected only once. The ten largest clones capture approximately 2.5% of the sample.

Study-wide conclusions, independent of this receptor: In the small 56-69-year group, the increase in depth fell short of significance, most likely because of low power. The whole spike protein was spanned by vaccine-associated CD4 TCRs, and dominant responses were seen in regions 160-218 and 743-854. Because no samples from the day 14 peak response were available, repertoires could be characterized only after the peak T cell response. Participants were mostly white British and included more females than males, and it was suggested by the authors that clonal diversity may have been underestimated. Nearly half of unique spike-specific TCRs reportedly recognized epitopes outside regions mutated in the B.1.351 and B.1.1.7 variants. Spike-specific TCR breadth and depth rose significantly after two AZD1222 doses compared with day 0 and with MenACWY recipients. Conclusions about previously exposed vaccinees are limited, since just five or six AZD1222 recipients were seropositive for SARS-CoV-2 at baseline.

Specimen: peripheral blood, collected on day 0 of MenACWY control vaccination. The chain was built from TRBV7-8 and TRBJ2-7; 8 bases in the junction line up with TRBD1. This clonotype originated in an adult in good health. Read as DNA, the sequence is TGTGCCAGCAGAAAAACAGGGGGAGTGGGAGAGCAGTACTTC. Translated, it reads CASRKTGGVGEQYF.